This entry describes one T cell receptor beta chain. Its antigen remains unknown. This entry is derived from a study of graft-versus-host responses after intestinal transplantation. Whole-study findings and limits: Some patients had graft-donor T cell macrochimerism. In their allografts, the ratios of graft-versus-host to host-versus-graft T cell clones were high. There were GvH clones found in recipient marrow, and some of them appeared first in ileum or blood. Levels of circulating GvH clones at their peak were associated with early post-transplant HvG declines.

The repertoire was sequenced with immunoSEQ multiplex PCR; TCRdb's copy has only in-frame clones and lacks some. The sample carries about 100,000 clones, approximately 84% recorded once. The V and J ends lost 10 bases and 7 bases respectively, with 20 bases between them. This CDR3 is 13 amino acids long. Germline CDR1 is MNHNY and CDR2 is SVGAGI (reference sequence). The input for sequencing was unstimulated CD4+ T cells sorted from spleen or lymph node cells, taken before intestinal transplant. This sequence was found in a human donor who received an intestinal transplant. This chain links TRBV6-6 with TRBJ2-7; a possible D gene is TRBD1 (5 bases). The CDR3 DNA reads TGTGCCACCAACCCGCAGGGTGGTAGGGAGCAGTACTTC. Translating gives CATNPQGGREQYF.